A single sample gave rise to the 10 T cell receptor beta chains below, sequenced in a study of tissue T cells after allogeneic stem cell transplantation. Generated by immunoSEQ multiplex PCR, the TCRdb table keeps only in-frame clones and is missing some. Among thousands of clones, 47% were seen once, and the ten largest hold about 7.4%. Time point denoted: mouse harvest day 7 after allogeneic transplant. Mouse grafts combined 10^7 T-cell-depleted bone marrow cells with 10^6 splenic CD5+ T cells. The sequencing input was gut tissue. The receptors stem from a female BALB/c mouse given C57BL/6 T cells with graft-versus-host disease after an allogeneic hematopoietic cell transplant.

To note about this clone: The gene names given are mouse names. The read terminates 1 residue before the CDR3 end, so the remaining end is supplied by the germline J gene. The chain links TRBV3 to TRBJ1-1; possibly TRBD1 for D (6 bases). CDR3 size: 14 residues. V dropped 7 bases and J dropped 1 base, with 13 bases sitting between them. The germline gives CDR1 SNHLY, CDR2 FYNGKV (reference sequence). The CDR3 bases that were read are TGTGCCAGCATCACCGGGACAAGAAACACAGAAGTCTTC. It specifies CASITGTRNTEVF. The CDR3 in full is CASITGTRNTEVFF.

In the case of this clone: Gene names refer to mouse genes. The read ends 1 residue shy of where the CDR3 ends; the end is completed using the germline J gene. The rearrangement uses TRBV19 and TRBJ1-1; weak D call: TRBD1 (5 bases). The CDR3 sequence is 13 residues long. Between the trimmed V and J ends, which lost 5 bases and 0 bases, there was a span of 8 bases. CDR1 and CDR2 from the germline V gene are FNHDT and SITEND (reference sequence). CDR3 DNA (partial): TGTGCCAGCAGACGACAGACAAACACAGAAGTCTTC. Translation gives CASRRQTNTEVF. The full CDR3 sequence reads CASRRQTNTEVFF.

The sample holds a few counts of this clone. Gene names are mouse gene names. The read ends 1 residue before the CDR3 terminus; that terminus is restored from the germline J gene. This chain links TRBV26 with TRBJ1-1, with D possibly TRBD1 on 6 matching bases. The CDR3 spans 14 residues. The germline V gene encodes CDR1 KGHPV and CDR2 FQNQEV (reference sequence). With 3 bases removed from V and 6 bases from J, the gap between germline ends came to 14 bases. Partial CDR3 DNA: TGTGCCAGCAGTCTCGACAGGTGGAGGGCAGAAGTCTTC. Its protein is CASSLDRWRAEVF. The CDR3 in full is CASSLDRWRAEVFF.

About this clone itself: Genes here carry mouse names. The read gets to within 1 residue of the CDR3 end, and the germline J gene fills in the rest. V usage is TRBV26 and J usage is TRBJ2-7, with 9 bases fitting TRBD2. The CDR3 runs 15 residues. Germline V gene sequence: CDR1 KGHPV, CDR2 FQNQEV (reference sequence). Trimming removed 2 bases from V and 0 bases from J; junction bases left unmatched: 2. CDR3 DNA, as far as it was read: TGTGCCAGCAGTCTGACTGGGGGGAGCTCCTATGAACAGTAC. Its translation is CASSLTGGSSYEQY. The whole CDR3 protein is CASSLTGGSSYEQYF.

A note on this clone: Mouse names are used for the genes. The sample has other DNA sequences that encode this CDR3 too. CDR3 bases read: TGTGCCAGCAGCCAAGGACAGGGCTCCTATGAACAGTAC. Translation: CASSQGQGSYEQY. The CDR3 as a whole reads CASSQGQGSYEQYF. The chain joins TRBV5 to TRBJ2-7, with 7 nucleotides matching TRBD1. From the germline J gene comes the end of the CDR3, since the read stops 1 residue before it. CDR3 length: 14 residues. With V trimmed by 1 base and J by 0 bases, 0 bases remained unmatched. CDR1 and CDR2 (germline): LGHNA, YNLKQL (reference sequence).

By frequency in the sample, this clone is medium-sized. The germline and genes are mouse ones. The sequenced part of the CDR3 DNA is TGCTCCAGCAGCCGGACAGCAAACTCCGACTACACC. Translation gives CSSSRTANSDYT. In full, the CDR3 is CSSSRTANSDYTF. The chain employs TRBV23 and TRBJ1-2; the listed D gene, TRBD1, was not tested against the DNA. The read terminates 1 residue before the CDR3 end, so the remaining end is supplied by the germline J gene. Germline V lookup: CDR1 KGHTA, CDR2 FQNQQP. This CDR3 contains 13 residues.

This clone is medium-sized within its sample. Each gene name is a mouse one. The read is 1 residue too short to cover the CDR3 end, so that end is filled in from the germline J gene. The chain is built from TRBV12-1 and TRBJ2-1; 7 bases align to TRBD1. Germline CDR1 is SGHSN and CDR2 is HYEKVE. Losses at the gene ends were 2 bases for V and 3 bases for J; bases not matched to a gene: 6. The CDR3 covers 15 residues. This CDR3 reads CASSPHRGGYAEQFF. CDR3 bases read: TGTGCCAGCTCTCCCCACAGGGGTGGCTATGCTGAGCAGTTC.

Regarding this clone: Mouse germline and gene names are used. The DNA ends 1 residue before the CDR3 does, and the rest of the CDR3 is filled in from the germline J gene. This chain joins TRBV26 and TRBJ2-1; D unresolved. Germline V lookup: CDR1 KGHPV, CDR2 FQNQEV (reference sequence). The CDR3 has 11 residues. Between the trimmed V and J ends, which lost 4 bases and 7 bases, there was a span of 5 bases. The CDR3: CASSQGAEQFF. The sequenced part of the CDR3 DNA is TGTGCCAGCAGTCAAGGGGCTGAGCAGTTC.

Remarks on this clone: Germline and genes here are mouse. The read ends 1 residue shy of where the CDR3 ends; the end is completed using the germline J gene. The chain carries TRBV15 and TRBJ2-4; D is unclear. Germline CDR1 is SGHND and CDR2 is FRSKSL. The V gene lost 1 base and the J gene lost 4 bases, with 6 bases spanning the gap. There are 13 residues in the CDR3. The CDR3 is CASSLESKNTLYF. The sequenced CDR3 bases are TGTGCCAGCAGTTTAGAGTCAAAAAACACCTTGTAC. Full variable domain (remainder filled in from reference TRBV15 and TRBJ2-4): DAGVTQTPRHEVAEKGQTIILKCEPVSGHNDLFWYRQTKIQGLELLSYFRSKSLMEDGGAFKDRFKAEMLNSSFSTLKIQPTEPKDSAVYLCASSLESKNTLYFGAGTRLSVL.

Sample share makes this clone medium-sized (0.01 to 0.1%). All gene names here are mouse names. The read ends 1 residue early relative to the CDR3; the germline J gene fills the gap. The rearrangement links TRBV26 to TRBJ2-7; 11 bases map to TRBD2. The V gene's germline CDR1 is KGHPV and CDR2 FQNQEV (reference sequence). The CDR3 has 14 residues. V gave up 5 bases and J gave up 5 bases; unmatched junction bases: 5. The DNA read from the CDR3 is TGTGCCAGCAGTTGGACTGGGGGGAAGGATGAACAGTAC. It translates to CASSWTGGKDEQY. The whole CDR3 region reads CASSWTGGKDEQYF. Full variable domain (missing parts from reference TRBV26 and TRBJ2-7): NSKVIQTPRYLVKGQGQKAKMRCIPEKGHPVVFWYQQNKNNEFKFLINFQNQEVLQQIDMTEKRFSAECPSNSPCSLEIQSSEAGDSALYLCASSWTGGKDEQYFGPGTRLTVL.